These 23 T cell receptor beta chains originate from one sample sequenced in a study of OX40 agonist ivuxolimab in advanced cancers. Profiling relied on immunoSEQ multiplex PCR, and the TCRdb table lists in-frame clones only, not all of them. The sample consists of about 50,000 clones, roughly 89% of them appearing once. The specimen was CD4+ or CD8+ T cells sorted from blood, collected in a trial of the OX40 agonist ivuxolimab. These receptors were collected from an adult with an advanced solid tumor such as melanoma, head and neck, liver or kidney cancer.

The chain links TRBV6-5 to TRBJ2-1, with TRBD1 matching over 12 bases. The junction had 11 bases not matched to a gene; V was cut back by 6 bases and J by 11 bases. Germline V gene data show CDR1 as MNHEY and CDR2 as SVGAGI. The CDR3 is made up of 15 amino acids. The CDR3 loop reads CASSRSGTGGNQQFF. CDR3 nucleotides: TGTGCCAGCAGCCGATCCGGGACAGGGGGCAACCAGCAGTTCTTC.

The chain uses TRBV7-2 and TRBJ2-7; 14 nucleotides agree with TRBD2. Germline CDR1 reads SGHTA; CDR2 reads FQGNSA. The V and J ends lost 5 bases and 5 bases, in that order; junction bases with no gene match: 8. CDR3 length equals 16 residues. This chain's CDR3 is CASSPRLAGGVHEQYF. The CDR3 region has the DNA TGTGCCAGCAGCCCAAGACTAGCGGGGGGGGTCCACGAGCAGTACTTC. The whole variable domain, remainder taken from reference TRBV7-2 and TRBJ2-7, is GAGVSQSPSNKVTEKGKDVELRCDPISGHTALYWYRQSLGQGLEFLIYFQGNSAPDKSGLPSDRFSAERTGGSVSTLTIQRTQQEDSAVYLCASSPRLAGGVHEQYFGPGTRLTVT.

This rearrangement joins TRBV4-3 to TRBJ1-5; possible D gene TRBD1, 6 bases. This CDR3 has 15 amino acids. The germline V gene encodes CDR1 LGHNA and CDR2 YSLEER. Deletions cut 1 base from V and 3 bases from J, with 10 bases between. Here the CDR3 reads CASSQVAGVNQPQHF. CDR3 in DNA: TGCGCCAGCAGCCAAGTGGCAGGGGTCAATCAGCCCCAGCATTTT.

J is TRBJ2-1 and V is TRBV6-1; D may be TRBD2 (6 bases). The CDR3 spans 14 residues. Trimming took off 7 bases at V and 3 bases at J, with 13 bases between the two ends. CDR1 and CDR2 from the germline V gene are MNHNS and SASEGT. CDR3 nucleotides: TGTGCCAGCATAAGAAGCGGGCTCTACAATGAGCAGTTCTTC. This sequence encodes CASIRSGLYNEQFF.

CDR3 coding DNA: TGCGCCAGCAGCCAATTATCAGGGGGCGCGGAGACCCAGTACTTC. As protein: CASSQLSGGAETQYF. This sequence joins TRBV4-1 and TRBJ2-5; 8 bases are a match to TRBD1. Germline V CDR1 and CDR2: MGHRA, YSYEKL. The CDR3 has 15 residues. Trimming removed 2 bases from V and 5 bases from J; junction bases left unmatched: 7.

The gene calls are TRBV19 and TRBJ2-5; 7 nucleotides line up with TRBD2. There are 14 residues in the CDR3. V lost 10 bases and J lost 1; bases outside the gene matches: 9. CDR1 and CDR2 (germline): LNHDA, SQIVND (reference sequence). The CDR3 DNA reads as TGTGCCACCGCTTTGGGGGGGATCCAAGAGACCCAGTACTTC. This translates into CATALGGIQETQYF.

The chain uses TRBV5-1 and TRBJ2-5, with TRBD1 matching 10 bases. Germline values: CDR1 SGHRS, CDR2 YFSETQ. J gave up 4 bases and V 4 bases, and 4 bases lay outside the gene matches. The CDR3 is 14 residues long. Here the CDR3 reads CASSTWTGGETQYF. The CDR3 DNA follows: TGCGCCAGCAGCACATGGACAGGGGGAGAGACCCAGTACTTC.

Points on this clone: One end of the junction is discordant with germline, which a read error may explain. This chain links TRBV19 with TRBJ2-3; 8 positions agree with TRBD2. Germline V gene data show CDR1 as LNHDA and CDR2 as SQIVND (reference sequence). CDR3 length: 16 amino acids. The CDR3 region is CASSIGAGGVTDAQYF. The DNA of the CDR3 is TGTGCCAGTAGTATAGGGGCGGGGGGAGTCACAGATGCGCAGTATTTT.

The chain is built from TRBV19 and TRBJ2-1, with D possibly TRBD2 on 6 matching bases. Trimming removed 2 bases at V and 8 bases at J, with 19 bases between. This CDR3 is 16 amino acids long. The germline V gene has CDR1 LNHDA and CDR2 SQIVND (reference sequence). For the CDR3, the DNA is TGTGCCAGTAGTATATACTCGACTAGGTTACTGGATGAGCAGTTCTTC. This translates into CASSIYSTRLLDEQFF.

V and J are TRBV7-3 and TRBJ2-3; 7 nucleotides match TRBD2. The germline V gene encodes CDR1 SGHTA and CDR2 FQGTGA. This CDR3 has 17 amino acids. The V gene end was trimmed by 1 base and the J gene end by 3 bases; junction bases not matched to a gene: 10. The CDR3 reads CASSLNGRELGTDTQYF. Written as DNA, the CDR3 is TGTGCCAGCAGCTTAAACGGGCGGGAGCTTGGTACAGATACGCAGTATTTT.

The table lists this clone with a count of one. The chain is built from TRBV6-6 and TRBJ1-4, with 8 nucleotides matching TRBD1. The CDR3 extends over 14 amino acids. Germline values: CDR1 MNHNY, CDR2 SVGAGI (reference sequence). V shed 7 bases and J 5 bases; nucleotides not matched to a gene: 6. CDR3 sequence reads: CASIPDRENEKLFF. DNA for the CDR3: TGTGCCAGCATTCCGGACAGGGAGAATGAAAAACTGTTTTTT.

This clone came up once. CDR3 protein: CASRPDRAGNTIYF. DNA for the CDR3: TGTGCCAGTAGACCCGACAGGGCTGGAAACACCATATATTTT. The genes are TRBV19 and TRBJ1-3; 7 positions match TRBD1. Germline V lookup: CDR1 LNHDA, CDR2 SQIVND (reference sequence). The ends lost 6 bases at V and 2 bases at J; junction bases unmatched: 4. The CDR3 loop spans 14 amino acids.

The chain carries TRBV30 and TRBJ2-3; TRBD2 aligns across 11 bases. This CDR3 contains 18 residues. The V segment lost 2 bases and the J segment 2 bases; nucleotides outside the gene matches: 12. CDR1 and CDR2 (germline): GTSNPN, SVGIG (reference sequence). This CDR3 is CAWSPTTRTSGFTDTQYF. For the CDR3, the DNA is TGTGCCTGGAGTCCGACAACTCGGACTAGCGGGTTCACAGATACGCAGTATTTT.

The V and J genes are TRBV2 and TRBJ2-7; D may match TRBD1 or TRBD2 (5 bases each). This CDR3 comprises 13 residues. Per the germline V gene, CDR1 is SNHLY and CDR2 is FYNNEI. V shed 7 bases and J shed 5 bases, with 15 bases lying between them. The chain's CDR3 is CASNRDVVNEQYF. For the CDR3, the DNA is TGTGCCAGCAACCGGGACGTCGTCAACGAGCAGTACTTC.

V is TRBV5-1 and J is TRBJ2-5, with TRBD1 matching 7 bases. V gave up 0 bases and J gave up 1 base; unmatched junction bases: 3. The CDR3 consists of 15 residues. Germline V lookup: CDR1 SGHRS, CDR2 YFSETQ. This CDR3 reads CASSLGGQLQETQYF. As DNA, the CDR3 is TGCGCCAGCAGCTTGGGGGGACAGCTCCAAGAGACCCAGTACTTC.

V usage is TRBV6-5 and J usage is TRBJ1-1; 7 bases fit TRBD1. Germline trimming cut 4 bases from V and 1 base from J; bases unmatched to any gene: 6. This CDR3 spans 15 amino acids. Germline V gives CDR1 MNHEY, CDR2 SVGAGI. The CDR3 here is CASSSHTGENTEAFF. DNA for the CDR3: TGTGCCAGCAGTTCCCATACAGGGGAGAACACTGAAGCTTTCTTT.

CDR3 coding DNA: TGCAGCGCCCTTAGGAGTCGCTCTAGCACAGATACGCAGTATTTT. It specifies CSALRSRSSTDTQYF. The chain joins TRBV29-1 to TRBJ2-3; D gene unclear. Germline lookup yields CDR1 SQVTM and CDR2 ANQGSEA. The CDR3 is made up of 15 amino acids. Trimming took 7 bases from V and 0 from J, leaving 17 bases between them.

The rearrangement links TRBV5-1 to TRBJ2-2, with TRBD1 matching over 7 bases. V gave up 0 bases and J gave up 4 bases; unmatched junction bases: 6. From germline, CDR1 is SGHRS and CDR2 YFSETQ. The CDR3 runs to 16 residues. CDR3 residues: CASSLDLGGLTGELFF. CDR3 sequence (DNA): TGCGCCAGCAGCTTGGATCTAGGGGGCCTCACCGGGGAGCTGTTTTTT.

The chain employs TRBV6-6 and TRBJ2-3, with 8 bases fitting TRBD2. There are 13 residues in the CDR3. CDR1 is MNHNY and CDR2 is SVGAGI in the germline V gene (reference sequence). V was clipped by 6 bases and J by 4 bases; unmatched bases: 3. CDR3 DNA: TGTGCCAGCAGACTAGCGGCGTCAGATACGCAGTATTTT. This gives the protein CASRLAASDTQYF.

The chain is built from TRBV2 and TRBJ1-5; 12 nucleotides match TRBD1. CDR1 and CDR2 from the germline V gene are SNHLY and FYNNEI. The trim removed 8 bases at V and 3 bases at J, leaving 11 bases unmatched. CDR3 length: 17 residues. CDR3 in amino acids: CASHLGQGAQNNQPQHF. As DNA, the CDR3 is TGTGCCAGCCACCTGGGACAGGGGGCTCAGAACAATCAGCCCCAGCATTTT.

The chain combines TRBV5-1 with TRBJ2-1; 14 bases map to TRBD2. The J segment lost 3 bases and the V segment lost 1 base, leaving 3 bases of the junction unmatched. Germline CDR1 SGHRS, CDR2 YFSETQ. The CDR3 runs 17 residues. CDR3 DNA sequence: TGCGCCAGCAGCTTGCCGGGACTAGCGGGGGTCTACAATGAGCAGTTCTTC. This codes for CASSLPGLAGVYNEQFF.

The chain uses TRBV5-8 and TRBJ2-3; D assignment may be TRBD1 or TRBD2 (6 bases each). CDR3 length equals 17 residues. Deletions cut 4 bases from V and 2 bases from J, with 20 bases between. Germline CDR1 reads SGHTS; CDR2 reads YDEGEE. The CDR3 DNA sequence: TGTGCCAGCAGCCTTGGCCGGGGGCGTGGGTACACAGATACGCAGTATTTT. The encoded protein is CASSLGRGRGYTDTQYF.

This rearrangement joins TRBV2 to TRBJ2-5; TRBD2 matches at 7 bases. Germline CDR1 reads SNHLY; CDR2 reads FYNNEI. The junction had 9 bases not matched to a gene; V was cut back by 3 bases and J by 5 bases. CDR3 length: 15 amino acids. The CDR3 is CASSEVAGMWETQYF. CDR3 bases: TGTGCCAGCAGTGAGGTAGCGGGTATGTGGGAGACCCAGTACTTC.